A selection of T cell receptor beta chains follows, all from one sample in a study of OX40 agonist ivuxolimab in advanced cancers. Sequencing used immunoSEQ multiplex PCR; TCRdb keeps in-frame clones, though not all of them. The profile shows under 90,000 clones, 85% to 95% of them singletons. Sequencing used CD4+ or CD8+ T cells sorted from blood, obtained in a trial of the OX40 agonist ivuxolimab. The origin of the receptors is an adult with an advanced solid tumor such as melanoma, head and neck, liver or kidney cancer. Both conserved end residues are part of each CDR3. The D gene is left open where the match is weak. Part of the rows lack a size; the others show once, few, many or a class for expanded clones.

j_call: TRBJ2-1
d_call: TRBD1
v_call: TRBV10-3
clone_size: NA
cdr3_nt: TGTGCCATCAGTGCTACAGGGGGCCAAGGCAATGAGCAGTTCTTC
cdr3_aa: CAISATGGQGNEQFF

j_call: TRBJ2-1
d_call: NA
v_call: TRBV7-6
clone_size: NA
cdr3_nt: TGTGCCAGCAGTCTACGCCTCACGGTGGACTACAATGAGCAGTTCTTC
cdr3_aa: CASSLRLTVDYNEQFF

j_call: TRBJ2-7
d_call: NA
v_call: TRBV19
clone_size: NA
cdr3_nt: TGTGCCAGTAGTATGTCGCTCGGGACCAACTACGAGCAGTACTTC
cdr3_aa: CASSMSLGTNYEQYF

j_call: TRBJ2-1
d_call: TRBD1
v_call: TRBV29-1
clone_size: NA
cdr3_nt: TGCAGCGTTGAAGATCCGGGACAGGGGGGCTACAATGAGCAGTTCTTC
cdr3_aa: CSVEDPGQGGYNEQFF

j_call: TRBJ2-4
d_call: TRBD1
v_call: TRBV2
clone_size: once
cdr3_nt: TGTGCCAGCATGGGACAGGCTAACAAAAACATTCAGTACTTC
cdr3_aa: CASMGQANKNIQYF

j_call: TRBJ2-3
d_call: NA
v_call: TRBV18
clone_size: NA
cdr3_nt: TGTGCCAGCTCACCGGACCCAGATACGCAGTATTTT
cdr3_aa: CASSPDPDTQYF

j_call: TRBJ1-3
d_call: NA
v_call: TRBV20-1
clone_size: NA
cdr3_nt: TGCAGTGGGCTGCTAGGAAACACCATATATTTT
cdr3_aa: CSGLLGNTIYF

j_call: TRBJ2-1
d_call: TRBD2
v_call: TRBV7-8
clone_size: NA
cdr3_nt: TGTGCCAGCAGCTTAGTTGGGACTAGCGGGCGGAGAGTCTTCAATGAGCAGTTCTTC
cdr3_aa: CASSLVGTSGRRVFNEQFF

j_call: TRBJ1-1
d_call: NA
v_call: TRBV5-8
clone_size: NA
cdr3_nt: TGTGCCAGCAGCTTTACTCTCGGCGGAGCTTTCTTT
cdr3_aa: CASSFTLGGAFF

j_call: TRBJ2-1
d_call: NA
v_call: TRBV4-3
clone_size: NA
cdr3_nt: TGCGCCAGCAGCCAAGATCTGTCAGGGAGTTGGAATGAGCAGTTCTTC
cdr3_aa: CASSQDLSGSWNEQFF

j_call: TRBJ1-5
d_call: NA
v_call: TRBV10-1
clone_size: once
cdr3_nt: TGCGCCAGCAGTGAGTCAAATGGGGAGATCCATCAGCCCCAGCATTTT
cdr3_aa: CASSESNGEIHQPQHF

j_call: TRBJ2-3
d_call: NA
v_call: TRBV6-6
clone_size: NA
cdr3_nt: TGTGCCAGCAGCCGAAGCCTCGGGACTAGCACAGATACGCAGTATTTT
cdr3_aa: CASSRSLGTSTDTQYF

j_call: TRBJ2-1
d_call: TRBD2
v_call: TRBV10-3
clone_size: NA
cdr3_nt: TGTGCCATCAGATCGACTAGCGGGAGAGATGATGAGCAGTTCTTC
cdr3_aa: CAIRSTSGRDDEQFF

j_call: TRBJ2-7
d_call: NA
v_call: TRBV11-2
clone_size: NA
cdr3_nt: TGTGCCAGCAGGGGGGCCCCCTACGAGCAGTACTTC
cdr3_aa: CASRGAPYEQYF

j_call: TRBJ1-4
d_call: NA
v_call: TRBV6-1
clone_size: NA
cdr3_nt: TGTGCCAGCAGTGAAGGGCAGACAACTAATGAAAAACTGTTTTTT
cdr3_aa: CASSEGQTTNEKLFF

j_call: TRBJ2-1
d_call: TRBD1
v_call: TRBV7-3
clone_size: NA
cdr3_nt: TGTGCCAGCAGCTCGGACAGGTACAATGAGCAGTTCTTC
cdr3_aa: CASSSDRYNEQFF

j_call: TRBJ1-2
d_call: NA
v_call: TRBV9
clone_size: NA
cdr3_nt: TGTGCCAGCGGACAGTTGCCACGAGGAGGCTACACCTTC
cdr3_aa: CASGQLPRGGYTF

j_call: TRBJ1-5
d_call: NA
v_call: TRBV18
clone_size: NA
cdr3_nt: TGTGCCAGCTCACCACAGAGAAGGGTCGTAGACAATCAGCCCCAGCATTTT
cdr3_aa: CASSPQRRVVDNQPQHF

j_call: TRBJ1-5
d_call: NA
v_call: TRBV4-1
clone_size: few
cdr3_nt: TGCGCCAGCAGCCAAGCACTAGGGTATCAGCCCCAGCATTTT
cdr3_aa: CASSQALGYQPQHF

j_call: TRBJ1-4
d_call: NA
v_call: TRBV30
clone_size: NA
cdr3_nt: TGTGCCTGGAGTGTACCGGGGGAAAAACTGTTTTTT
cdr3_aa: CAWSVPGEKLFF

j_call: TRBJ1-1
d_call: NA
v_call: TRBV29-1
clone_size: few
cdr3_nt: TGCAGCGTTGGGAGCGGGGACGGTGAAGCTTTCTTT
cdr3_aa: CSVGSGDGEAFF

j_call: TRBJ1-3
d_call: NA
v_call: TRBV28
clone_size: NA
cdr3_nt: TGTGCCAGCAGCGATAACAGCCCAGGAAACACCATATATTTT
cdr3_aa: CASSDNSPGNTIYF

j_call: TRBJ2-1
d_call: NA
v_call: TRBV6-1
clone_size: NA
cdr3_nt: TGTGCCAGCACCCCGCGGCAGGGTGGCAATGAGCAGTTCTTC
cdr3_aa: CASTPRQGGNEQFF

j_call: TRBJ2-5
d_call: NA
v_call: TRBV18
clone_size: NA
cdr3_nt: TGTGCCAGCTCACCAAACACAGGGAATGAAGAGACCCAGTACTTC
cdr3_aa: CASSPNTGNEETQYF

j_call: TRBJ2-1
d_call: NA
v_call: TRBV7-2
clone_size: NA
cdr3_nt: TGTGCCAGCAGCTTAGGGGGTAGCGGCTCCTACAATGAGCAGTTCTTC
cdr3_aa: CASSLGGSGSYNEQFF

j_call: TRBJ2-3
d_call: NA
v_call: TRBV5-5
clone_size: NA
cdr3_nt: TGTGCCAGCAGCGCCGCCGGGACCGAGATCACAGATACGCAGTATTTT
cdr3_aa: CASSAAGTEITDTQYF

j_call: TRBJ1-1
d_call: NA
v_call: TRBV10-3
clone_size: few
cdr3_nt: TGTGCCATCAGTGAGGGAGGGAACACTGAAGCTTTCTTT
cdr3_aa: CAISEGGNTEAFF

j_call: TRBJ1-1
d_call: NA
v_call: TRBV6-5
clone_size: NA
cdr3_nt: TGTGCCAGCAGTAATCAGGGGATTGCGAACACTGAAGCTTTCTTT
cdr3_aa: CASSNQGIANTEAFF